This T cell receptor (beta chain) originates from a study of T cell responses to AZD1222 COVID-19 vaccine. Broader study findings: Nearly half of spike-specific TCRs reportedly target unmutated variant regions. Recipients of two AZD1222 doses showed rising Spike-specific TCR breadth and depth.

Germline CDR1 is SGHDT and CDR2 is YYEEEE. The CDR3 covers 15 residues. With 2 bases clipped from V and 2 bases from J, the junction kept 6 bases outside the gene matches. As concerns this clone: Its antigen is undetermined.

Repertoires were generated with immunoSEQ multiplex PCR, while TCRdb's copy carries only in-frame clones and drops some. This table holds roughly 170,000 clones, 94% found once. J is TRBJ2-7 and V is TRBV5-6; TRBD1 agrees at 8 bases. This TCR came from an adult who received the AZD1222 COVID-19 vaccine. Material: peripheral blood, obtained 28 days after the second AZD1222 dose. CDR3 protein: CASSFPGTGTYEQYF. The CDR3, as DNA: TGTGCCAGCAGCTTCCCCGGGACAGGAACCTACGAGCAGTACTTC. The full variable domain, with the rest looked up from reference TRBV5-6 and TRBJ2-7, is DAGVTQSPTHLIKTRGQQVTLRCSPKSGHDTVSWYQQALGQGPQFIFQYYEEEERQRGNFPDRFSGHQFPNYSSELNVNALLLGDSALYLCASSFPGTGTYEQYFGPGTRLTVT.